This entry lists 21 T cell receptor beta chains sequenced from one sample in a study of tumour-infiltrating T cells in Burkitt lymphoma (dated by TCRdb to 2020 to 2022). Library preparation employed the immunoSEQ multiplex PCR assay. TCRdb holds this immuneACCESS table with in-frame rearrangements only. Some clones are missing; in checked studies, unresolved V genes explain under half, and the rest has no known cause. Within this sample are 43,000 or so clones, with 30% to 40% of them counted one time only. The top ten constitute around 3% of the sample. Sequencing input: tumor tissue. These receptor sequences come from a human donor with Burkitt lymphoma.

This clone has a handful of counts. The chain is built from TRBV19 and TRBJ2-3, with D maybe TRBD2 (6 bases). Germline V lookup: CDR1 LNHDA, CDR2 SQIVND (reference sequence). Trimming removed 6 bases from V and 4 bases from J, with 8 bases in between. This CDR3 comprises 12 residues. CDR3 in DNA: TGTGCCAGTAGCGCTAGCGCAGATACGCAGTATTTT. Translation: CASSASADTQYF.

The CDR3 DNA sequence: TGTGCCAGCTCACCACCGGAACAGGGGAGCTTGGGCGAGCAGTACTTC. It is translated as CASSPPEQGSLGEQYF. The chain recombines TRBV18 with TRBJ2-7; 7 bases align to TRBD1. The germline V gene encodes CDR1 KGHSH and CDR2 LQKENI. V was clipped by 0 bases and J by 6 bases; unmatched bases: 11. The length of the CDR3 is 16 residues.

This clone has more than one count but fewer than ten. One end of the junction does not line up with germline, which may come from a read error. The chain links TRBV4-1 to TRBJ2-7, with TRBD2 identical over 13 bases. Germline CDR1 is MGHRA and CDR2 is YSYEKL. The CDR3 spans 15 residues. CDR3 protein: CASSRATSGGYVQYF. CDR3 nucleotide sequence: TGCGCCAGCAGCCGCGCGACTAGCGGGGGGTACGTGCAGTACTTC.

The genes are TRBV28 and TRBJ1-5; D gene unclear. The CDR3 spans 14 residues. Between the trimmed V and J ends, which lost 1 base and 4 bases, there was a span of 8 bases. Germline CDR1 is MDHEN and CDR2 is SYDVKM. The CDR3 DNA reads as TGTGCCAGCAGTTTATTCCGGGGTAATCAGCCCCAGCATTTT. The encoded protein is CASSLFRGNQPQHF.

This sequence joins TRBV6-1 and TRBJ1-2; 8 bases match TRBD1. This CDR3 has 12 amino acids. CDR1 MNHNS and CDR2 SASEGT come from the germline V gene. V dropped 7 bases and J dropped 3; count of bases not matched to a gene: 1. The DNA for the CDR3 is TGTGCCAGCATACAGGGGGACTATGGCTACACCTTC. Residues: CASIQGDYGYTF.

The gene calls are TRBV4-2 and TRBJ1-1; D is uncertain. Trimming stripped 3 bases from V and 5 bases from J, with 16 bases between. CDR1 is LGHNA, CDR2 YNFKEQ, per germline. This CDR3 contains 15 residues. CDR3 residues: CASSQGPDGRTEAFF. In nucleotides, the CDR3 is TGTGCCAGCAGCCAGGGTCCAGATGGGAGAACTGAAGCTTTCTTT.

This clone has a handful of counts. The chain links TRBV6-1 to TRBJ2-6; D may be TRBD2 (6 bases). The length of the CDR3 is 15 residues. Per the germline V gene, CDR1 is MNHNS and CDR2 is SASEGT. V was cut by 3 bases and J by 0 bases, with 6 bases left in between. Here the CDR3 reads CASSEGGSGANVLTF. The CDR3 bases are TGTGCCAGCAGTGAGGGGGGCTCTGGGGCCAACGTCCTGACTTTC.

The CDR3 nucleotides read TGTGCCAGCAGTTTAAGCCGAGGCACTGAAGCTTTCTTT. Protein product: CASSLSRGTEAFF. V gene TRBV27 combines with J gene TRBJ1-1; no definite D call. Germline values: CDR1 MNHEY, CDR2 SMNVEV (reference sequence). The CDR3 length is 13 residues. V lost 2 bases and J lost 4, with 8 bases in between.

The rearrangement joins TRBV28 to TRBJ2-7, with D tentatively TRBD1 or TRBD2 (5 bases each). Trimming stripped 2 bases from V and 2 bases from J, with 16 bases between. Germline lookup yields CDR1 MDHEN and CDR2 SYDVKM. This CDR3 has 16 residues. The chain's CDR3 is CASSLIPGSGPYEQYF. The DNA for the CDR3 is TGTGCCAGCAGTTTAATTCCAGGGTCGGGGCCCTACGAGCAGTACTTC. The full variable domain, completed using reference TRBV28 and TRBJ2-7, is DVKVTQSSRYLVKRTGEKVFLECVQDMDHENMFWYRQDPGLGLRLIYFSYDVKMKEKGDIPEGYSVSREKKERFSLILESASTNQTSMYLCASSLIPGSGPYEQYFGPGTRLTVT.

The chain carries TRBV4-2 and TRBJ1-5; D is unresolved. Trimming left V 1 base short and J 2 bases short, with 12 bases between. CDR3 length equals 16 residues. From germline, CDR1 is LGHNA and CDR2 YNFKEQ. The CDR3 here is CASSQVGLAGNQPQHF. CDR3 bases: TGTGCCAGCAGCCAAGTCGGACTAGCGGGCAATCAGCCCCAGCATTTT.

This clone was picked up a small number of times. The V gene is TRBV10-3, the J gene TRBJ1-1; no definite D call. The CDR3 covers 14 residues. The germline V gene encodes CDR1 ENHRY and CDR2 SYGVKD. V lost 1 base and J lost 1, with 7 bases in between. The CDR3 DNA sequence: TGTGCCATCAGTGAGTTGGTGGGGAACACTGAAGCTTTCTTT. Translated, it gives CAISELVGNTEAFF.

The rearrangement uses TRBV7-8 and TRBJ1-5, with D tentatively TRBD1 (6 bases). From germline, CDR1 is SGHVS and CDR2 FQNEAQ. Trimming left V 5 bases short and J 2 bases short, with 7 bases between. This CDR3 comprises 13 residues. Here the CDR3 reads CASSRQGNQPQHF. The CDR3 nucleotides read TGTGCCAGCAGCCGACAGGGCAATCAGCCCCAGCATTTT.

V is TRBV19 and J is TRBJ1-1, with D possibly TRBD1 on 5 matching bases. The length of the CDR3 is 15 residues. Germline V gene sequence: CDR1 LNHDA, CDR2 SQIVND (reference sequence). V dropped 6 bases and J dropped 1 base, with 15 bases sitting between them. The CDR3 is CASRVAGVGNTEAFF. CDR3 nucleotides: TGTGCCAGTAGGGTGGCGGGGGTTGGGAACACTGAAGCTTTCTTT.

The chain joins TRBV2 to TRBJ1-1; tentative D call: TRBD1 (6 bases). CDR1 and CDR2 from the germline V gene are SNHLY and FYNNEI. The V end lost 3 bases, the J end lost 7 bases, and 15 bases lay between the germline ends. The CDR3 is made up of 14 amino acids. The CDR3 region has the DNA TGTGCCAGCAGTGAGTACACAGGGATGGGTGAAGCTTTCTTT. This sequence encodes CASSEYTGMGEAFF.

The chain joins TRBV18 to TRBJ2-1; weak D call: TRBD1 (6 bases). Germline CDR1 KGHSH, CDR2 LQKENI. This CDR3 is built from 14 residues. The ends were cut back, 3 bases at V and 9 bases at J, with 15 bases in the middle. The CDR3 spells CASSPVGQGSEQFF. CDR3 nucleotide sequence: TGTGCCAGCTCACCGGTTGGTCAGGGGAGTGAGCAGTTCTTC.

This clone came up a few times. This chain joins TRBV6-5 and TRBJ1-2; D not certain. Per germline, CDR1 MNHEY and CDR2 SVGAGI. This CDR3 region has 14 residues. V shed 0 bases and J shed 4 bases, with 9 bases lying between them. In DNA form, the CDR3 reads TGTGCCAGCAGTTACTCCGGCCCGGCCTATGGCTACACCTTC. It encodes CASSYSGPAYGYTF.

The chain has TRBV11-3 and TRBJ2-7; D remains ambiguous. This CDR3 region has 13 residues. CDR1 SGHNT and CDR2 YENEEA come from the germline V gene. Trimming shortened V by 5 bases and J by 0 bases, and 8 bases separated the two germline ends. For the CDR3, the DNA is TGTGCCAGCAGCCCCGACAACTCCTACGAGCAGTACTTC. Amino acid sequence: CASSPDNSYEQYF.

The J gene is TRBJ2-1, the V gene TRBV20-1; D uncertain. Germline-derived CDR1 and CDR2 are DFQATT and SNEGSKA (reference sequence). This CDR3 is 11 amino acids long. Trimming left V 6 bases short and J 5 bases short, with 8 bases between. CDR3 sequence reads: CSASPHNEQFF. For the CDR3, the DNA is TGCAGTGCCTCTCCCCACAATGAGCAGTTCTTC.

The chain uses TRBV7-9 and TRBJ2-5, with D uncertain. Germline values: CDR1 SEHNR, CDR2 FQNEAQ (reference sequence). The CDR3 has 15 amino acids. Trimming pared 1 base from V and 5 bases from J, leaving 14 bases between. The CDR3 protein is CASSLDGRSFETQYF. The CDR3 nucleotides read TGTGCCAGCAGCTTAGACGGACGTAGTTTCGAGACCCAGTACTTC.

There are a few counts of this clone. The CDR3: CASSSRWSGTEAFF. The DNA of the CDR3 is TGTGCCAGCAGTTCACGCTGGTCGGGCACTGAAGCTTTCTTT. The rearrangement uses TRBV6-5 and TRBJ1-1, with unresolved D. Trimming left V 4 bases short and J 4 bases short, with 13 bases between. Germline CDR1 is MNHEY and CDR2 is SVGAGI. The CDR3 sequence is 14 residues long.

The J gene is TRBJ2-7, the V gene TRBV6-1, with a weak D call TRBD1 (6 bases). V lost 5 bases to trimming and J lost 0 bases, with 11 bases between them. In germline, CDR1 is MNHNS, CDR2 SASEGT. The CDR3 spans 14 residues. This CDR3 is CASSSRQASYEQYF. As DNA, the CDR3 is TGTGCCAGCAGTAGCCGACAGGCCTCCTACGAGCAGTACTTC.